This TCR beta chain came from a study of blood T cell repertoires in COVID-19. Across the study: Samples representing acute and convalescent COVID-19 were sourced from the United States, Italy and Spain.

Data came from immunoSEQ multiplex PCR; TCRdb stores just in-frame clones and leaves some out. Of roughly 150,000 clones detected, 87% appear once; the ten largest clones hold 10%. Trimming removed 5 bases at V and 4 bases at J, with 14 bases between. CDR1 is SGHAT and CDR2 is FQDESV in the germline V gene (reference sequence). This CDR3 comprises 14 residues. The gene calls are TRBV11-1 and TRBJ2-5; a weak D match, TRBD1 (6 bases). The source is a woman between 70 and 85 years old with COVID-19, enrolled during active disease. Input material: peripheral blood. Here the CDR3 DNA reads TGTGCCAGCAGCAGCAGGGGTGATTTAGAGACCCAGTACTTC. Encoded protein: CASSSRGDLETQYF.